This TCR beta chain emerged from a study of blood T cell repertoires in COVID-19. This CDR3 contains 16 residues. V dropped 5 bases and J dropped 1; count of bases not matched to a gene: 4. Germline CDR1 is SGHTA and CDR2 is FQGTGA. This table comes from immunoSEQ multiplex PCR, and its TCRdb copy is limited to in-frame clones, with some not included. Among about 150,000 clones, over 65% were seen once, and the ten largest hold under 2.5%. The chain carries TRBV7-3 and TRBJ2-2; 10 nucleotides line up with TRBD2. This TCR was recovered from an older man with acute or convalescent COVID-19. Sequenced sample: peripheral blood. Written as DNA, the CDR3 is TGTGCCAGCAGCCCCTCTAGCGGGGGGAACACCGGGGAGCTGTTTTTT. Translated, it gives CASSPSSGGNTGELFF.